This TCR beta chain appears in the sequencing data of a study of beta chain features in type 1 diabetes (dated by TCRdb to the late 2010s). General notes on the study: Mean age, gender distribution, total cell number and subset yield were not different between patients and healthy donors. Across all samples, roughly 110,000,000 sorted cells were examined, and cell number per subset correlated strongly with RNA yield. The study compared the TCRB repertoires of sorted circulating CD4+ T cell subsets in recently diagnosed type 1 diabetes patients with those in matched healthy donors. Whereas all 30 or so donors provided naive and central memory subsets, regulatory and stem cell-like memory subsets were isolated from just 8 patients and roughly 8 healthy donors.

The High Capacity cDNA Reverse Transcription Kit was used to reverse transcribe all of the isolated RNA, meaning that expressed TCRB transcripts were what got sequenced. Deep immunoSEQ sequencing was performed on naive, central memory and regulatory T cell samples, with an average of approximately 3.9 million total reads per sample. Sorted cells were lysed in RLT buffer and RNA was extracted with DNase-treated RNeasy Micro or Mini kits, depending on cell number. Each cell subset was processed separately to prevent cross-contamination, with patient and healthy donor samples processed together. TCRB sequences were amplified from cDNA with the immunoSEQ multiplex PCR, producing 87-bp fragments spanning the CDR3 region. Sequencing of the amplicons was performed on the Illumina HiSeq platform. The original pipeline was this. PCR bias was computationally corrected using synthetic template baselines, reads within Hamming distance 2 were collapsed, and singletons that could not be merged were discarded. Reads were aligned against IMGT to assign V, D and J genes, CDR3 length and insertions or deletions at six rearrangement sites. Within each subset, clonotype counts were normalized to sorted cell number, and only after that were true diversity and Gini coefficients computed with the tcR R package. Repertoire sharing was quantified using the overlap coefficient calculated on TCRB nucleotide sequences. As a proxy for the pre-selection repertoire, out-of-frame TCRB sequences from naive cells were analyzed. In its TCRdb copy, this immuneACCESS table keeps in-frame sequences only and misses some clones. Where compared with another copy, unresolved V genes explain less than half of these, and the others have no known cause. The D gene and trimming were derived from the DNA, and the V and J assignments and clone size from that table. The sample table holds around 450,000 clones, of which roughly 11% were seen once. The ten biggest clones cover over 0.04% of the sample.

Study-level results and caveats: At VDJ recombination sites, patients with type 1 diabetes made fewer insertions and deleted more nucleotides, a pattern implying thymic rearrangement abnormalities. Naive, central memory and regulatory TCRB repertoires appeared more similar among patients than among healthy donors. Type 1 diabetes patients showed a moderate but significant shortening of TCRB CDR3 length in all four CD4+ subsets. Shorter templates might be favored by PCR, yet because patient and control samples were amplified and corrected together, any such skew would affect both groups equally. Because cDNA rather than genomic DNA was sequenced, highly expressing activated cells could have been over-represented, although no difference in activation and CD3 levels was found between groups. Because small numbers of individuals were included in the HLA sub-analyses, any influence of HLA type on TCRB rearrangement was left unresolved.

Of note for this clone: Its specific antigen is unknown. The sample holds no much larger clone one base away, and base qualities are not on file.

V and J are truncated by 5 bases and 5 bases respectively, leaving an intervening sequence of 19 bases. The germline V gene encodes CDR1 SEHNR and CDR2 FQNEAQ (reference sequence). The CDR3 runs 15 residues from the cysteine to the phenylalanine. CDR3 DNA only is kept here, 45 bases in frame from base 1. Each donor gave one peripheral blood draw, averaging approximately 110 mL, which was collected into heparinised tubes. A BD FACSAria II and a panel including CD45RO, CCR7, CD25, CD127, CD95 and CD27 were used to sort naive, central memory, regulatory and stem cell-like memory CD4+ T cells. Purity was above 95% for every sorted population. Right away, PBMCs were isolated by Lymphoprep density gradient centrifugation and were stained directly, with no culture step. To minimize batch effects, samples were stained and sorted in pairs, one healthy donor with one patient per experiment.

What was sequenced was naive CD4+ T cells from blood. What the cell subset or site label conveys for this sample: true naive CD4+ T cells. The origin of this receptor is a woman in her late teens or twenties in good health. The V and J segments used are TRBV7-9 and TRBJ2-7; a weak D assignment points to TRBD1 (7 bases agree). The DNA sequence reads TGTGCCAGCAGCCGGGACTTGACAGGGCCCGACGAGCAGTACTTC. This yields the protein CASSRDLTGPDEQYF.